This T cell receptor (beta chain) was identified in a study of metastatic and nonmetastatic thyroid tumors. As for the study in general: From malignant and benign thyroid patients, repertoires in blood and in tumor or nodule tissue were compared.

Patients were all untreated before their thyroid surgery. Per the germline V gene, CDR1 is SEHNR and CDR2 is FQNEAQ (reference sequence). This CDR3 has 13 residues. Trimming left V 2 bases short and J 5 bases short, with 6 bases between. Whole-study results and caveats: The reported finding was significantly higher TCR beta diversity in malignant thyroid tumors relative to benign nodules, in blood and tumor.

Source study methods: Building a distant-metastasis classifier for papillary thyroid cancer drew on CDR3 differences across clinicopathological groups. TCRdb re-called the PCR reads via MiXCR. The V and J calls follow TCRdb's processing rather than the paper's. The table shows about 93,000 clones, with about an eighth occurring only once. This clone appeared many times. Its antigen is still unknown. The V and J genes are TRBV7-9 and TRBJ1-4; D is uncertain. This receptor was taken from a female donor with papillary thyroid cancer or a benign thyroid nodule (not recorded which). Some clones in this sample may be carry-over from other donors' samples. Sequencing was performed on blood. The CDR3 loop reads CASSLIQNEKLFF. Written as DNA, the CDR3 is TGTGCCAGCAGCTTAATCCAGAATGAAAAACTGTTTTTT.